These 27 T cell receptor beta chains came from one sample sequenced in a study of OX40 agonist ivuxolimab in advanced cancers. TCRdb's copy holds only in-frame clones and misses some; the assay was immunoSEQ multiplex PCR. The repertoire includes roughly 13,000 clones, over 80% of them detected once, and roughly two fifths sits in the top ten. Here the sequenced sample was CD4+ or CD8+ T cells sorted from blood, taken in a trial of the OX40 agonist ivuxolimab. All receptors derive from an adult with an advanced solid tumor such as melanoma, head and neck, liver or kidney cancer.

The gene calls are TRBV7-3 and TRBJ1-1, with D unresolved. Trimming cost V 1 base and J 3 bases, with 12 bases left between them. The CDR3 loop spans 15 amino acids. Germline V gene sequence: CDR1 SGHTA, CDR2 FQGTGA. The CDR3 is CASSLNSLLDTEAFF. CDR3 DNA sequence: TGTGCCAGCAGCTTAAATTCCCTTCTTGACACTGAAGCTTTCTTT.

In its sample, this clone ranks as medium-sized. The chain couples TRBV7-8 to TRBJ1-6; TRBD1 is a possible D gene (6 bases). V was pared by 1 base and J by 6 bases, with 19 bases between. Germline loops: CDR1 SGHVS, CDR2 FQNEAQ. CDR3 length equals 18 residues. DNA for the CDR3: TGTGCCAGCAGCTTAGATTTGAGGGGGGGCGGTATTAATTCACCCCTCCACTTT. Translation gives CASSLDLRGGGINSPLHF.

This clone was picked up a small number of times. This chain connects TRBV7-9 to TRBJ2-2; D not resolved. Deletions cut 1 base from V and 3 bases from J, with 0 bases between. CDR3 length: 12 amino acids. The germline V gene encodes CDR1 SEHNR and CDR2 FQNEAQ (reference sequence). CDR3 residues: CASSLDTGELFF. CDR3 nucleotide sequence: TGTGCCAGCAGCTTAGACACCGGGGAGCTGTTTTTT.

The chain uses TRBV27 and TRBJ2-7, with TRBD2 as a possible D gene (5 bases). This CDR3 has 12 amino acids. The V end lost 9 bases, the J end lost 2 bases, and 11 bases lay between the germline ends. Germline CDR1 reads MNHEY; CDR2 reads SMNVEV (reference sequence). CDR3 in DNA: TGTGCCAGTTGGGAGCCCCCCTACGAGCAGTACTTC. Protein sequence: CASWEPPYEQYF.

This clone is classed as medium-sized. The chain is built from TRBV18 and TRBJ2-7; 7 bases fit TRBD1. The V gene's germline CDR1 is KGHSH and CDR2 LQKENI. The J segment lost 5 bases and the V segment lost 5 bases, leaving 12 bases of the junction unmatched. This CDR3 contains 15 residues. CDR3 protein: CASSAPGTEKNEQYF. The CDR3 nucleotides are TGTGCCAGCTCAGCCCCCGGGACAGAGAAGAACGAGCAGTACTTC.

V is TRBV10-3 and J is TRBJ1-2; no reliable D call. V gave up 6 bases and J gave up 7 bases, with 12 bases separating them. CDR3 length equals 12 residues. CDR1 is ENHRY and CDR2 is SYGVKD in the germline V gene. The CDR3 DNA reads as TGTGCCATCAGGGAGGCGGCCTTTGGCTACACCTTC. Translated, it gives CAIREAAFGYTF.

This clone is a singleton in its sample. This chain uses TRBV6-1 with TRBJ2-1; no reliable D call. The CDR3 has 14 residues. Trimming shortened V by 2 bases and J by 9 bases, and 14 bases separated the two germline ends. Germline V lookup: CDR1 MNHNS, CDR2 SASEGT. CDR3 DNA sequence: TGTGCCAGCAGTGAACCTTACCACCTGGGTGAGCAGTTCTTC. This codes for CASSEPYHLGEQFF.

The chain employs TRBV15 and TRBJ2-2; TRBD2 matches 11 bases. Germline CDR1 and CDR2: LNHNV and YYDKDF (reference sequence). The CDR3 is 16 amino acids. V shed 1 base, J shed 7 bases, and the junction held 5 bases outside the gene matches. The CDR3 DNA reads TGTGCCACCAGCAGAGTCAAACTAGCGGGAGTCGGGGAGCTGTTTTTT. Amino acid sequence: CATSRVKLAGVGELFF.

The J gene is TRBJ2-2, the V gene TRBV7-9; no clear D. Trimming removed 5 bases from V and 6 bases from J, with 7 bases in between. This CDR3 is 12 amino acids long. Germline lookup yields CDR1 SEHNR and CDR2 FQNEAQ (reference sequence). The CDR3 protein is CASSPPSGELFF. The CDR3 nucleotides read TGTGCCAGCAGCCCCCCTTCCGGGGAGCTGTTTTTT. The complete variable domain, with remaining parts taken from reference TRBV7-9 and TRBJ2-2, reads DTGVSQNPRHKITKRGQNVTFRCDPISEHNRLYWYRQTLGQGPEFLTYFQNEAQLEKSRLLSDRFSAERPKGSFSTLEIQRTEQGDSAMYLCASSPPSGELFFGEGSRLTVL.

The CDR3 DNA is TGTGCCAGCAGTGAAGTTGCGGCCAGAGCCTACGAGCAGTACTTC. Translated: CASSEVAARAYEQYF. V is TRBV6-1 and J is TRBJ2-7; D not certain. The CDR3 has 15 amino acids. Germline CDR1 MNHNS, CDR2 SASEGT. The V end lost 1 base, the J end lost 2 bases, and 12 bases lay between the germline ends.

V is TRBV7-3 and J is TRBJ1-6; TRBD1 might be the D (5 bases). Germline V CDR1 and CDR2: SGHTA, FQGTGA. This CDR3 spans 14 amino acids. With 4 bases removed from V and 10 bases from J, the gap between germline ends came to 14 bases. CDR3 sequence reads: CASSSPGVGSPLHF. CDR3 DNA: TGTGCCAGCAGCTCCCCGGGGGTTGGGTCACCCCTCCACTTT. Combining the CDR3 with reference TRBV7-3 and TRBJ1-6 gives the whole variable domain GAGVSQTPSNKVTEKGKYVELRCDPISGHTALYWYRQSLGQGPEFLIYFQGTGAADDSGLPNDRFFAVRPEGSVSTLKIQRTERGDSAVYLCASSSPGVGSPLHFGNGTRLTVT.

The rearrangement joins TRBV6-5 to TRBJ2-7; no clear D gene. The germline gives CDR1 MNHEY, CDR2 SVGAGI. This CDR3 has 15 amino acids. V lost 0 bases and J lost 0, with 9 bases in between. This CDR3 is CASSYSFSGSYEQYF. The DNA for the CDR3 is TGTGCCAGCAGTTACTCGTTTAGTGGCTCCTACGAGCAGTACTTC.

The V call is TRBV5-5, the J call TRBJ1-5; TRBD1 matches at 7 bases. CDR1 and CDR2 (germline): SGHKS, YYEKEE (reference sequence). CDR3 length: 15 amino acids. After removal of 0 bases from V and 4 bases from J, the junction contained 4 bases not matched to a gene. This chain's CDR3 is CASSLDRGSNQPQHF. As DNA, the CDR3 is TGTGCCAGCAGCTTGGACAGGGGTAGTAATCAGCCCCAGCATTTT. Filled out from reference TRBV5-5 and TRBJ1-5, the complete variable domain reads DAGVTQSPTHLIKTRGQQVTLRCSPISGHKSVSWYQQVLGQGPQFIFQYYEKEERGRGNFPDRFSARQFPNYSSELNVNALLLGDSALYLCASSLDRGSNQPQHFGDGTRLSIL.

V is TRBV19 and J is TRBJ2-7, with D possibly being TRBD2 (5 bases). V was shortened by 5 bases and J by 1 base, with 12 bases between the two germline ends. CDR1 LNHDA and CDR2 SQIVND come from the germline V gene (reference sequence). The CDR3 loop spans 14 amino acids. Here the CDR3 DNA reads TGTGCCAGTAGTCCCGGGGTCCGATCCTACGAGCAGTACTTC. This gives the protein CASSPGVRSYEQYF. Using reference TRBV19 and TRBJ2-7 for the parts outside the CDR3, the full variable domain is DGGITQSPKYLFRKEGQNVTLSCEQNLNHDAMYWYRQDPGQGLRLIYYSQIVNDFQKGDIAEGYSVSREKKESFPLTVTSAQKNPTAFYLCASSPGVRSYEQYFGPGTRLTVT.

This clone is medium-sized within its sample. The V gene is TRBV4-2, the J gene TRBJ2-7, with D uncertain. This CDR3 comprises 16 residues. Germline CDR1 is LGHNA and CDR2 is YNFKEQ. The V end was cut by 0 bases, the J end by 3 bases, with 15 bases between. The DNA for the CDR3 is TGTGCCAGCAGCCAAGAGAATCACCTTACGAACTACGAGCAGTACTTC. Residues: CASSQENHLTNYEQYF.

V is TRBV27 and J is TRBJ1-5; no clear D gene. In germline, CDR1 is MNHEY, CDR2 SMNVEV (reference sequence). V lost 4 bases to trimming and J lost 3 bases, with 10 bases between them. The CDR3 is 14 amino acids. CDR3 loop: CASSSRSLNQPQHF. CDR3 DNA: TGTGCCAGCAGTTCTAGATCACTCAATCAGCCCCAGCATTTT.

This sequence joins TRBV27 and TRBJ1-1; 10 bases map to TRBD1. The V and J ends lost 4 bases and 1 base, in that order; junction bases with no gene match: 3. Germline-derived CDR1 and CDR2 are MNHEY and SMNVEV (reference sequence). This CDR3 contains 15 residues. The CDR3 loop reads CASSWGTGENTEAFF. The CDR3 nucleotides read TGTGCCAGCAGTTGGGGGACAGGGGAGAACACTGAAGCTTTCTTT.

The rearrangement uses TRBV18 and TRBJ2-5; D may be TRBD1 or TRBD2 (5 bases each). Trimming stripped 6 bases from V and 5 bases from J, with 13 bases between. The CDR3 runs 13 residues. Germline loops: CDR1 KGHSH, CDR2 LQKENI. In DNA, the CDR3 is TGTGCCAGCTCGGGGGACCGTCCGGAGACCCAGTACTTC. This sequence encodes CASSGDRPETQYF.

This clone was seen a handful of times. The rearrangement links TRBV19 to TRBJ1-5; 12 bases are a match to TRBD1. The V and J ends lost 6 bases and 4 bases, in that order; junction bases with no gene match: 7. Germline CDR1 is LNHDA and CDR2 is SQIVND (reference sequence). CDR3 length equals 16 residues. The CDR3 sequence is CASSPGQGALNQPQHF. The CDR3 DNA reads TGTGCCAGTAGCCCGGGACAGGGGGCCCTGAATCAGCCCCAGCATTTT.

V and J are TRBV2 and TRBJ2-1; D is unresolved. Germline V gives CDR1 SNHLY, CDR2 FYNNEI. Trimming pared 2 bases from V and 8 bases from J, leaving 4 bases between. The CDR3 covers 11 residues. The CDR3 loop reads CASSERDEQFF. The CDR3, as DNA: TGTGCCAGCAGTGAAAGGGATGAGCAGTTCTTC.

The chain uses TRBV15 and TRBJ2-7; D is ambiguous. Trimming cost V 7 bases and J 1 base, with 14 bases left between them. This CDR3 comprises 14 residues. The germline V gene encodes CDR1 LNHNV and CDR2 YYDKDF (reference sequence). Here the CDR3 reads CATTPGGNSYEQYF. The CDR3 DNA sequence: TGTGCCACCACCCCGGGTGGGAATTCCTACGAGCAGTACTTC. The full variable domain, completed using reference TRBV15 and TRBJ2-7, is DAMVIQNPRYQVTQFGKPVTLSCSQTLNHNVMYWYQQKSSQAPKLLFHYYDKDFNNEADTPDNFQSRRPNTSFCFLDIRSPGLGDTAMYLCATTPGGNSYEQYFGPGTRLTVT.

The V and J genes are TRBV2 and TRBJ1-1, with D possibly TRBD1 on 5 matching bases. V was cut by 3 bases and J by 4 bases, with 12 bases left in between. Germline CDR1 is SNHLY and CDR2 is FYNNEI. This CDR3 is 14 amino acids long. The CDR3 loop reads CASSDLGAGTEAFF. The CDR3 DNA sequence: TGTGCCAGCAGTGACCTAGGGGCTGGCACTGAAGCTTTCTTT.

The chain employs TRBV9 and TRBJ1-3; D gene ambiguous. This CDR3 region has 14 residues. CDR1 and CDR2 (germline): SGDLS, YYNGEE. The V and J ends lost 7 bases and 0 bases respectively, with 11 bases between them. Here the CDR3 DNA reads TGTGCCAGCGGAGATCGGGGCTCTGGAAACACCATATATTTT. Its protein product is CASGDRGSGNTIYF.

The chain employs TRBV18 and TRBJ1-1; D gene unclear. V was trimmed by 6 bases and J by 0 bases, leaving 14 bases between them. This CDR3 is built from 15 residues. Germline assignment: CDR1 KGHSH and CDR2 LQKENI. CDR3: CASSQAASMNTEAFF. CDR3 nucleotides: TGTGCCAGCTCTCAGGCGGCTAGTATGAACACTGAAGCTTTCTTT.

J is TRBJ2-2 and V is TRBV5-8; 7 bases match TRBD1. The CDR3 covers 12 residues. J was trimmed by 7 bases and V by 5 bases; bases with no gene match: 2. The V gene's germline CDR1 is SGHTS and CDR2 YDEGEE. CDR3 nucleotides: TGTGCCAGCAGTCCAGGGGGCGGGGAGCTGTTTTTT. Translating gives CASSPGGGELFF.

The chain joins TRBV28 to TRBJ2-7; D not resolved. Germline V lookup: CDR1 MDHEN, CDR2 SYDVKM. The CDR3 has 16 amino acids. Trimming left V 8 bases short and J 4 bases short, with 24 bases between. The CDR3 DNA follows: TGTGCCAGCTCTCGAGACTTCTCCATAACAGTTTACGAGCAGTACTTC. Protein: CASSRDFSITVYEQYF.

This clone was seen a handful of times. V usage is TRBV7-2 and J usage is TRBJ1-2; no firm D call. V was trimmed by 5 bases and J by 3 bases, leaving 10 bases between them. The germline CDR1 and CDR2 sequences are SGHTA and FQGNSA. The CDR3 totals 13 residues. The chain's CDR3 is CASSATLDYGYTF. The DNA for the CDR3 is TGTGCCAGCAGCGCGACACTCGACTATGGCTACACCTTC. The whole variable domain, filled in from reference TRBV7-2 and TRBJ1-2, reads GAGVSQSPSNKVTEKGKDVELRCDPISGHTALYWYRQSLGQGLEFLIYFQGNSAPDKSGLPSDRFSAERTGGSVSTLTIQRTQQEDSAVYLCASSATLDYGYTFGSGTRLTVV.